A selection of T cell receptor beta chains follows, all from one sample in a study of graft-versus-host responses after intestinal transplantation. This table comes from immunoSEQ multiplex PCR, and its TCRdb copy is limited to in-frame clones, with some not included. The top ten clones hold over 4.5% of a sample with tens of thousands of clones, 85% to 95% of them seen once. The sample here was PBMCs, taken roughly 860 days after a first intestinal transplant, on the day of a second. The receptors stem from a human patient who received an intestinal transplant, so some T cells may come from the graft donor. Each CDR3 is given with its conserved first and last residue. Fields, in order: V gene, D gene, clone size, J gene, CDR3 protein, CDR3 DNA. A D gene is named only where the DNA matches it firmly. The size field is filled for only some rows; it gives once, few, many or a size class.

TRBV6-6	-	-	TRBJ1-4	CASSYVWQGREKLFF	TGTGCCAGCAGTTACGTTTGGCAGGGTCGTGAAAAACTGTTTTTT
TRBV11-2	-	once	TRBJ2-3	CASRPAGTDTQYF	TGTGCCAGCAGACCCGCCGGCACAGATACGCAGTATTTT
TRBV18	TRBD2	-	TRBJ2-7	CASSLRLADTYEQYF	TGTGCCAGCTCACTTAGACTAGCCGATACCTACGAGCAGTACTTC
TRBV5-1	-	once	TRBJ2-7	CASSSGLSYEQYF	TGCGCCAGCAGCTCGGGACTTTCCTACGAGCAGTACTTC
TRBV10-2	-	-	TRBJ2-7	CASSERTELNYEQYF	TGCGCCAGCAGTGAGCGAACGGAACTGAACTACGAGCAGTACTTC
TRBV18	-	-	TRBJ1-3	CASSPMTPTRGESGNTIYF	TGTGCCAGCTCACCAATGACCCCAACTAGAGGGGAGTCTGGAAACACCATATATTTT
TRBV20-1	TRBD1	-	TRBJ1-2	CSAETGEGYTF	TGCAGTGCTGAGACAGGGGAAGGCTACACCTTC
TRBV2	-	-	TRBJ2-7	CASTFRLYEQYF	TGTGCCAGCACATTCAGGCTCTACGAGCAGTACTTC
TRBV5-1	TRBD2	-	TRBJ2-3	CASTAGTSGSTDTQYF	TGCGCCAGCACGGCCGGGACTAGCGGGAGCACAGATACGCAGTATTTT
TRBV18	TRBD2	-	TRBJ2-1	CASSPSAGIGAGNEQFF	TGTGCCAGCTCACCGTCGGCGGGAATAGGAGCGGGAAATGAGCAGTTCTTC
TRBV19	-	few	TRBJ1-1	CASSPSMNTEAFF	TGTGCCAGTAGTCCCTCCATGAACACTGAAGCTTTCTTT
TRBV5-5	TRBD1	-	TRBJ1-1	CASSSIDRESTEAFF	TGTGCCAGCAGCTCAATCGACAGGGAATCGACTGAAGCTTTCTTT
TRBV5-1	TRBD1	-	TRBJ2-5	CASSHRTGTGLETQYF	TGCGCCAGCAGCCACCGGACAGGGACAGGATTAGAGACCCAGTACTTC
TRBV6-1	TRBD1	-	TRBJ1-3	CASSESWKGASGNTIYF	TGTGCCAGCAGTGAATCATGGAAGGGGGCCTCTGGAAACACCATATATTTT
TRBV7-3	-	-	TRBJ2-2	CASSLGRDTGELFF	TGTGCCAGCAGCTTAGGGCGGGACACCGGGGAGCTGTTTTTT
TRBV7-9	-	-	TRBJ2-7	CASSWDYSYEQYF	TGTGCCAGCAGCTGGGATTATTCCTACGAGCAGTACTTC
TRBV6-4	-	-	TRBJ2-2	CASSEDGSTGELFF	TGTGCCAGCAGTGAAGATGGTTCCACCGGGGAGCTGTTTTTT
TRBV18	TRBD1	-	TRBJ2-7	CASSHGTGGSYEQYF	TGTGCCAGCTCACACGGGACAGGGGGGTCCTACGAGCAGTACTTC
TRBV7-9	-	-	TRBJ2-7	CASSPGLYEQYF	TGTGCCAGCAGCCCGGGGCTCTACGAGCAGTACTTC
TRBV29-1	-	-	TRBJ1-2	CSPWDGYTF	TGCAGCCCGTGGGATGGCTACACCTTC
TRBV7-2	TRBD1	-	TRBJ2-6	CASSLMSGGAGANVLTF	TGTGCCAGCAGCTTAATGTCAGGGGGTGCGGGGGCCAACGTCCTGACTTTC
TRBV15	TRBD1	once	TRBJ1-6	CATSTTGGNSPLHF	TGTGCCACCAGCACCACAGGGGGAAATTCACCCCTCCACTTT
TRBV5-1	-	-	TRBJ1-4	CASSLAGNQKLFF	TGCGCCAGCAGCTTGGCGGGGAATCAAAAACTGTTTTTT
TRBV28	-	-	TRBJ2-7	CASGRSYEQYF	TGTGCCAGCGGACGGTCTTACGAGCAGTACTTC
TRBV5-1	-	-	TRBJ2-7	CASSLVRDTGRSYEQYF	TGCGCCAGCAGCTTGGTCCGTGATACAGGGAGGTCCTACGAGCAGTACTTC
TRBV12-5	TRBD2	-	TRBJ2-1	CASGLDKQGARGLAGGRSYNEQFF	TGTGCTAGTGGTTTGGATAAACAGGGGGCGCGAGGACTAGCGGGAGGCCGCTCCTACAATGAGCAGTTCTTC
TRBV19	TRBD2	-	TRBJ2-3	CARLPCATSGRTDTQYF	TGTGCCAGGCTCCCGTGTGCGACTAGCGGGAGAACAGATACGCAGTATTTT
TRBV7-3	-	-	TRBJ2-1	CASSSAGAGTDEQFF	TGTGCCAGCAGCTCTGCGGGGGCAGGGACAGATGAGCAGTTCTTC
TRBV5-1	TRBD2	-	TRBJ2-2	CASTLLAGVNTGELFF	TGCGCCAGCACCCTTCTAGCGGGAGTGAACACCGGGGAGCTGTTTTTT
TRBV7-2	-	-	TRBJ2-7	CASRPRWDSGGEQYF	TGTGCCAGCAGACCCCGCTGGGACTCCGGGGGTGAGCAGTACTTC
TRBV5-1	-	-	TRBJ2-1	CASSFSDYNEQFF	TGCGCCAGCAGCTTTAGTGATTACAATGAGCAGTTCTTC
TRBV14	-	-	TRBJ1-6	CASSQGGYSPLHF	TGTGCCAGCAGCCAGGGCGGGTATTCACCCCTCCACTTT
TRBV12-5	-	-	TRBJ1-1	CASSREWATEAFF	TGTGCTAGTTCCAGGGAGTGGGCCACTGAAGCTTTCTTT
TRBV2	-	once	TRBJ2-3	CASSERADTQYF	TGTGCCAGCAGTGAAAGAGCAGATACGCAGTATTTT
TRBV7-2	-	-	TRBJ1-1	CASSLSANTEAFF	TGTGCCAGCAGCTTAAGTGCTAACACTGAAGCTTTCTTT
TRBV5-1	TRBD2	-	TRBJ2-7	CASSRTSGTDEQYF	TGCGCCAGCAGCAGGACTAGCGGGACGGACGAGCAGTACTTC
TRBV5-1	-	-	TRBJ1-2	CASSLAKEAAYGYTF	TGCGCCAGCAGCTTGGCCAAGGAGGCAGCCTATGGCTACACCTTC
TRBV28	TRBD1	-	TRBJ1-2	CASSPRGDYGYTF	TGTGCCAGCAGTCCCAGGGGGGACTATGGCTACACCTTC
TRBV7-2	-	-	TRBJ2-1	CASSDPVQNPGDEQFF	TGTGCCAGCAGCGACCCCGTTCAAAACCCGGGGGATGAGCAGTTCTTC
TRBV7-9	TRBD2	-	TRBJ2-5	CASRLGLAGGRGETQYF	TGTGCCAGCAGATTGGGCCTAGCGGGAGGGCGGGGAGAGACCCAGTACTTC
TRBV28	-	-	TRBJ1-3	CASSLGHTIYF	TGTGCCAGCAGTTTAGGCCACACCATATATTTT
TRBV7-6	-	-	TRBJ2-7	CASSYDTRRIYEQYF	TGTGCCAGCAGCTACGATACACGGAGGATCTACGAGCAGTACTTC
TRBV7-2	-	-	TRBJ2-7	CASSPGGLEQYF	TGTGCCAGCAGCCCCGGGGGGCTTGAGCAGTACTTC